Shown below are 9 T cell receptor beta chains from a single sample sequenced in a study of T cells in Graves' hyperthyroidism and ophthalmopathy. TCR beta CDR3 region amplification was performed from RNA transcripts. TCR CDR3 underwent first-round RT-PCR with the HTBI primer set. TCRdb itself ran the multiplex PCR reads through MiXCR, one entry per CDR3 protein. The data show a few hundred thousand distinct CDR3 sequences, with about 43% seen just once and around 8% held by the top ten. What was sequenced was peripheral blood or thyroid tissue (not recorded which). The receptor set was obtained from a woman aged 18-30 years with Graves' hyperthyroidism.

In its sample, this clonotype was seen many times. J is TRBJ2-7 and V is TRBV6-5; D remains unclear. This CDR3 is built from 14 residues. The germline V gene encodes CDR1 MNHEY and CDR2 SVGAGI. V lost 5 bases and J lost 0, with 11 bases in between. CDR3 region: CASSDDTSSYEQYF. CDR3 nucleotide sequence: TGTGCCAGCAGTGACGATACCTCCTCCTACGAGCAGTACTTC.

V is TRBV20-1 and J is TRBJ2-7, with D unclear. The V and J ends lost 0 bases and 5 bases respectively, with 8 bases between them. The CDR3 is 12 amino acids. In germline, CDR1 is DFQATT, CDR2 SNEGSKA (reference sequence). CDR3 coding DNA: TGCAGTGCTAGAGAGGACCTGAACGAGCAGTACTTC. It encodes CSAREDLNEQYF.

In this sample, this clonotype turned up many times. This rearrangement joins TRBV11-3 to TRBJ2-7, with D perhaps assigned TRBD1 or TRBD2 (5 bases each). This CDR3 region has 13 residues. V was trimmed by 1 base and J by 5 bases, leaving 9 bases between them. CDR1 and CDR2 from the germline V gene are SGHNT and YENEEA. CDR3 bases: TGTGCCAGCAGCTTAGGGGGGTTGGACGAGCAGTACTTC. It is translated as CASSLGGLDEQYF. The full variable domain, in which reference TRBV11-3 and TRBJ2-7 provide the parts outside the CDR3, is EAGVVQSPRYKIIEKKQPVAFWCNPISGHNTLYWYLQNLGQGPELLIRYENEEAVDDSQLPKDRFSAERLKGVDSTLKIQPAELGDSAVYLCASSLGGLDEQYFGPGTRLTVT.

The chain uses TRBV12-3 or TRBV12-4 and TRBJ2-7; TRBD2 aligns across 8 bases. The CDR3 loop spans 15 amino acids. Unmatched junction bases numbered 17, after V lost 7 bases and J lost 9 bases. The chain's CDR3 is CASTLTGTRDGGQYF. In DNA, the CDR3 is TGTGCCAGCACCCTCACCGGGACTAGAGACGGGGGGCAGTACTTC.

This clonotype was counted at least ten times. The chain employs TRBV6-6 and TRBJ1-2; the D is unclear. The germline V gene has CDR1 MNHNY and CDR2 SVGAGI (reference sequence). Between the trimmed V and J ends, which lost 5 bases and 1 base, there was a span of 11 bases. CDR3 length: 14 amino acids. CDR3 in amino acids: CASSPGRVNYGYTF. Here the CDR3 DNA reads TGTGCCAGCAGTCCGGGTCGGGTTAACTATGGCTACACCTTC.

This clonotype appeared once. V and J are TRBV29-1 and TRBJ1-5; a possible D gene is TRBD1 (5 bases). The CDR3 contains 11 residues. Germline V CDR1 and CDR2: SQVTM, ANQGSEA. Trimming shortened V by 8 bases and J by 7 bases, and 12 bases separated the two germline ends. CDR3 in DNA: TGCAGCCGGCGGGGGGGGCAGCCCCAGCATTTT. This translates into CSRRGGQPQHF.

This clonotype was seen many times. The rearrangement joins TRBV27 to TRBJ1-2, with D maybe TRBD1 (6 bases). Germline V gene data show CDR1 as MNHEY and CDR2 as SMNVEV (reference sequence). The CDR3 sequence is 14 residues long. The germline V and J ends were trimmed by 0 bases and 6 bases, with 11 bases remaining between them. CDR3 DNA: TGTGCCAGCAGTTTATCGCCAGGGGCGAATGGCTACACCTTC. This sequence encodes CASSLSPGANGYTF.

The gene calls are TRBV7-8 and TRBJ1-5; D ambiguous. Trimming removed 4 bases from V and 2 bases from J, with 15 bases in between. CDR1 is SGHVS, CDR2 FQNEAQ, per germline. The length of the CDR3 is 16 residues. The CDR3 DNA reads TGTGCCAGCAGCTCGACCCGGGTACGGGGCAATCAGCCCCAGCATTTT. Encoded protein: CASSSTRVRGNQPQHF. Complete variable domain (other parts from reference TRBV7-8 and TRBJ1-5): GAGVSQSPRYKVAKRGQDVALRCDPISGHVSLFWYQQALGQGPEFLTYFQNEAQLDKSGLPSDRFFAERPEGSVSTLKIQRTQQEDSAVYLCASSSTRVRGNQPQHFGDGTRLSIL.

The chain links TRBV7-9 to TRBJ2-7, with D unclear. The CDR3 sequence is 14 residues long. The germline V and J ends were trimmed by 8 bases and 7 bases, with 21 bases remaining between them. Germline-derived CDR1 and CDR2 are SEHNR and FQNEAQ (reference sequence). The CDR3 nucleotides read TGTGCCAGCGCCGTGGGTCTCGTAGCTCGAGAGCAGTACTTC. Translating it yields CASAVGLVAREQYF.